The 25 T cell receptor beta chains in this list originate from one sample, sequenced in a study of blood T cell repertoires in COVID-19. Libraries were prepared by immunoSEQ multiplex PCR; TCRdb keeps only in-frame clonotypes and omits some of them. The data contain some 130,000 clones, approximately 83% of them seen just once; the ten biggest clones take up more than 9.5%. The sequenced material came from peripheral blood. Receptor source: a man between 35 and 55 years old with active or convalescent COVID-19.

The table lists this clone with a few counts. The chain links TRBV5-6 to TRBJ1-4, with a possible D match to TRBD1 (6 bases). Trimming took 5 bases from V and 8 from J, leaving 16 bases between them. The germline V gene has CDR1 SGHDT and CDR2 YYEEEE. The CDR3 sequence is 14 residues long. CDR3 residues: CASSPGVPGEKLFF. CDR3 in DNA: TGTGCCAGCAGTCCAGGGGTTCCGGGCGAAAAACTGTTTTTT.

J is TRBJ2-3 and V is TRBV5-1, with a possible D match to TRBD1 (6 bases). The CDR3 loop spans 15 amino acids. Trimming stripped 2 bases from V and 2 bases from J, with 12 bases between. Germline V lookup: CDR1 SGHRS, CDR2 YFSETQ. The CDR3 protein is CASSFPTGTTDTQYF. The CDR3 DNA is TGCGCCAGCAGCTTTCCCACAGGGACCACAGATACGCAGTATTTT.

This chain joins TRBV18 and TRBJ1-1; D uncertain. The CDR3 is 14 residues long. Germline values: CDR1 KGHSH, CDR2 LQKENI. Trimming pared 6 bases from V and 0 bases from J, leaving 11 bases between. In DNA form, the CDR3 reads TGTGCCAGCTCCCCATATAACATGAACACTGAAGCTTTCTTT. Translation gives CASSPYNMNTEAFF. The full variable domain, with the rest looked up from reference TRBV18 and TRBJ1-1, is NAGVMQNPRHLVRRRGQEARLRCSPMKGHSHVYWYRQLPEEGLKFMVYLQKENIIDESGMPKERFSAEFPKEGPSILRIQQVVRGDSAAYFCASSPYNMNTEAFFGQGTRLTVV.

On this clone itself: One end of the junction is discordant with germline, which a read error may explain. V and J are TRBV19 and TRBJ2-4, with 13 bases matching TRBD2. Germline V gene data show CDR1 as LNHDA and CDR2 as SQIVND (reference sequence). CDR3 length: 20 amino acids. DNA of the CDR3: TGTGTCAGTAGTCTGAGACTAGCGGGGGGCAGGCTACTAGCCAAAAACATTCAGTACTTC. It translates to CVSSLRLAGGRLLAKNIQYF.

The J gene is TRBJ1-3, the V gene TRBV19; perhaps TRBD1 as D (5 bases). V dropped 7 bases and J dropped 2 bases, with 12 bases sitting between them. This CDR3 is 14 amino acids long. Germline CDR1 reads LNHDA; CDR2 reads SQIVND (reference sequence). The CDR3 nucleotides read TGTGCCAGTACCCCCGGGGGGACTGGAAACACCATATATTTT. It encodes CASTPGGTGNTIYF.

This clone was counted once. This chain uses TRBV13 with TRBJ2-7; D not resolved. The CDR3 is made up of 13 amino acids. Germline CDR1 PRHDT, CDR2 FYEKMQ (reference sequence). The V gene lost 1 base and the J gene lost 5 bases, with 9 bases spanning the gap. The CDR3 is CASSLEVRDEQYF. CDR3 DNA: TGTGCCAGCAGCTTAGAGGTCCGGGACGAGCAGTACTTC.

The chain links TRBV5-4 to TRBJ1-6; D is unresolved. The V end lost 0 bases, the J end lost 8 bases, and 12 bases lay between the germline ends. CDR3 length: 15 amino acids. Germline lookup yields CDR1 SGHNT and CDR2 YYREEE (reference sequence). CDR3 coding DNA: TGTGCCAGCAGCTTGGCCACGGGGTCAGATTCACCCCTCCACTTT. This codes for CASSLATGSDSPLHF.

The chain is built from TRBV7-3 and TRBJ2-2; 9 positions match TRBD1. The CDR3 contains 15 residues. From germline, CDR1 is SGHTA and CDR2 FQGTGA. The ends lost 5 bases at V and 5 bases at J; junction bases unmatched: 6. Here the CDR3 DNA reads TGTGCCAGCAGCATCACAGGGGGCGCAACCGGGGAGCTGTTTTTT. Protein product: CASSITGGATGELFF.

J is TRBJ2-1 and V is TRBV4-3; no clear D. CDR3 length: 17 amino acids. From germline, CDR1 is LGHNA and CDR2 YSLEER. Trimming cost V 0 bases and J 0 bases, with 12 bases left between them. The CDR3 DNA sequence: TGCGCCAGCAGCCAAGAAACCCCAGGATACTCCTACAATGAGCAGTTCTTC. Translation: CASSQETPGYSYNEQFF.

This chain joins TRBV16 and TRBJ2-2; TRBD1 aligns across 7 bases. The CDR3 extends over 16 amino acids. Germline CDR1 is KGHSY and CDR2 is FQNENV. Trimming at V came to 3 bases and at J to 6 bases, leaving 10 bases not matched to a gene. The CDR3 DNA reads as TGTGCCAGCAGCCAGCAAGGGACAGTTCTGGCCGGGGAGCTGTTTTTT. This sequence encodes CASSQQGTVLAGELFF.

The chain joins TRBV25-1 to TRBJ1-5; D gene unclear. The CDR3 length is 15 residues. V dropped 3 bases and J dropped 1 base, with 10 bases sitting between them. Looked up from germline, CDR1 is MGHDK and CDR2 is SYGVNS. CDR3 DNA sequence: TGTGCCAGCAGTGACGGGAGCAGGAGCAATCAGCCCCAGCATTTT. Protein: CASSDGSRSNQPQHF.

The CDR3 region has the DNA TGTGCCTGGGGACTGTTGGGGGGACAGAAGTACTTC. This gives the protein CAWGLLGGQKYF. The rearrangement joins TRBV30 to TRBJ2-4, with D perhaps TRBD1 (7 bases). Germline V gene sequence: CDR1 GTSNPN, CDR2 SVGIG (reference sequence). The V and J ends lost 5 bases and 14 bases respectively, with 19 bases between them. There are 12 residues in the CDR3.

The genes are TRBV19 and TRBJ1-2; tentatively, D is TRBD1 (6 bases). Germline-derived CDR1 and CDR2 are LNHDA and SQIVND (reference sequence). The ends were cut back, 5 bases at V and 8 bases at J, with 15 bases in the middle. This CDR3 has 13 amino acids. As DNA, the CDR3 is TGTGCCAGTAGTGTTAACAGGGAACGCGGCTACACCTTC. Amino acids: CASSVNRERGYTF.

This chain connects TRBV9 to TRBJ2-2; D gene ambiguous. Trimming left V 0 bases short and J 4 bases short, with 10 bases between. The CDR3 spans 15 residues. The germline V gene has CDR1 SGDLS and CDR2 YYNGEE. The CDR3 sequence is CASSVEIGGTGELFF. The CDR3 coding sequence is TGTGCCAGCAGCGTAGAGATCGGCGGCACCGGGGAGCTGTTTTTT.

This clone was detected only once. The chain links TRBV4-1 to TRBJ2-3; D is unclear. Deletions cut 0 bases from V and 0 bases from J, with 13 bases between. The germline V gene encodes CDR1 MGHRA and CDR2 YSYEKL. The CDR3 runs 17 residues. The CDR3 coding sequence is TGCGCCAGCAGCCAAGATTTCAGGCTTACTAGCACAGATACGCAGTATTTT. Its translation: CASSQDFRLTSTDTQYF.

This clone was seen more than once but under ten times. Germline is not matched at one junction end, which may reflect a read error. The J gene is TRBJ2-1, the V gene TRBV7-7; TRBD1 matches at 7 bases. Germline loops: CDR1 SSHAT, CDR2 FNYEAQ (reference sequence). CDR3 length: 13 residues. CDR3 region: CASSLDRDNEQFF. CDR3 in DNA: TGTGCTAGCAGCTTAGACAGGGACAATGAGCAGTTCTTC.

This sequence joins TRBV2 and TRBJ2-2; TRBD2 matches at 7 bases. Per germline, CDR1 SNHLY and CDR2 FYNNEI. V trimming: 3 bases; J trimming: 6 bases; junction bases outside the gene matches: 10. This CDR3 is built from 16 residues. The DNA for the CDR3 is TGTGCCAGCAGTGAGGTGGCGGGGAGGGATGCCGGGGAGCTGTTTTTT. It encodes CASSEVAGRDAGELFF.

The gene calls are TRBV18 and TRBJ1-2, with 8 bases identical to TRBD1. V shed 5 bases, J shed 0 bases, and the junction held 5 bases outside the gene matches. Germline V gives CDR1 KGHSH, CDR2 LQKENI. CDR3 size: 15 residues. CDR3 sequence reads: CASSADRATNYGYTF. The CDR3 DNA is TGTGCCAGCTCAGCGGACAGGGCCACTAACTATGGCTACACCTTC.

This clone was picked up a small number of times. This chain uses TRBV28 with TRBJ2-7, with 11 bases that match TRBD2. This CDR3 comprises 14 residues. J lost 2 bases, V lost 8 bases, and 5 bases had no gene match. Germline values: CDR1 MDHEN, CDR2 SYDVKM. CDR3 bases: TGTGCCAGCGTATCTAGCGGGGGGACCTACGAGCAGTACTTC. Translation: CASVSSGGTYEQYF.

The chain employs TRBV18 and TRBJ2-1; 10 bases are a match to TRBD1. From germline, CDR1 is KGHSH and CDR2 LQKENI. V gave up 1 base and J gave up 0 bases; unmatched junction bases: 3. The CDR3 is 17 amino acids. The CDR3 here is CASSPQTGGVSYNEQFF. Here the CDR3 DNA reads TGTGCCAGCTCACCACAGACAGGGGGCGTCTCCTACAATGAGCAGTTCTTC.

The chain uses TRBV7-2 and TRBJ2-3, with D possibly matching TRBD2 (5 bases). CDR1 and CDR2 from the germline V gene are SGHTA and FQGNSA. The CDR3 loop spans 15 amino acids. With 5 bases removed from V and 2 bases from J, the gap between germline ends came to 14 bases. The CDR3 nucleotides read TGTGCCAGCAGCCCTACTAGAGGCACCACAGATACGCAGTATTTT. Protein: CASSPTRGTTDTQYF. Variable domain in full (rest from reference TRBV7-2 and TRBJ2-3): GAGVSQSPSNKVTEKGKDVELRCDPISGHTALYWYRQSLGQGLEFLIYFQGNSAPDKSGLPSDRFSAERTGGSVSTLTIQRTQQEDSAVYLCASSPTRGTTDTQYFGPGTRLTVL.

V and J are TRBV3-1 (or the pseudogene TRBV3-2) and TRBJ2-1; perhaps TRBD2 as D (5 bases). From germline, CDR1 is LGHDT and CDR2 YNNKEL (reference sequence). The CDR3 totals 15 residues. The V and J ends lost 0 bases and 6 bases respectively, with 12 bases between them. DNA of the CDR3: TGTGCCAGCAGCCAAGATCGAGGGCGGATCAATGAGCAGTTCTTC. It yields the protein CASSQDRGRINEQFF.

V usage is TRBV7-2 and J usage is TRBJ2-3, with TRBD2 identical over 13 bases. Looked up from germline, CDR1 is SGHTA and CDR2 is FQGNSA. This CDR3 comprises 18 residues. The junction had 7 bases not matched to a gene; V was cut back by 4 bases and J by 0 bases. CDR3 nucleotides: TGTGCCAGCAGCTATAAGACTAGCGGGGGGACTAGCACAGATACGCAGTATTTT. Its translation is CASSYKTSGGTSTDTQYF.

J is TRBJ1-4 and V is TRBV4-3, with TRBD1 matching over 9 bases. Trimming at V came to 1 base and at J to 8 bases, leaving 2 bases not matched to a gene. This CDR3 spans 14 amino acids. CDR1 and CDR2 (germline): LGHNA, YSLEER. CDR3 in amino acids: CASSQGTGDEKLFF. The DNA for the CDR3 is TGCGCCAGCAGCCAAGGGACAGGGGACGAAAAACTGTTTTTT.

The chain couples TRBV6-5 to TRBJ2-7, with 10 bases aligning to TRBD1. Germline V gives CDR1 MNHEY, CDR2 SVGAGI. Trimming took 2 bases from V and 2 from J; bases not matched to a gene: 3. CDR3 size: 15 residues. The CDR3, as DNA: TGTGCCAGCAGTTACAGCGGACAGGGGGCCTACGAGCAGTACTTC. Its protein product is CASSYSGQGAYEQYF.